Listed here are 29 T cell receptor beta chains from one sample, sequenced in a study of cytomegalovirus exposure and HLA in healthy donors. The study ran its PCR with 60 Vbeta and 13 Jbeta primers. The method was immunoSEQ multiplex PCR; TCRdb's version includes in-frame clones alone and lacks a portion of them. The data contain under 120,000 clones, about 68% of them singletons. Sequencing was carried out using PBMCs. These receptors came from a man between 25 and 39 years old in good health and CMV-seropositive.

This chain links TRBV7-8 with TRBJ1-1; 7 bases agree with TRBD1. The CDR3 sequence is 17 residues long. Germline CDR1 reads SGHVS; CDR2 reads FQNEAQ. After removal of 0 bases from V and 6 bases from J, the junction contained 13 bases not matched to a gene. The CDR3 coding sequence is TGTGCCAGCAGCTTAGCCAGGGGGAAGATAGTTTTGTCTGAAGCTTTCTTT. Its translation is CASSLARGKIVLSEAFF.

The CDR3 coding sequence is TGTGCCATCAGAACAGGGATTTCCTACGAGCAGTACTTC. It yields the protein CAIRTGISYEQYF. The V call is TRBV10-3, the J call TRBJ2-7, with D perhaps matching TRBD1 (6 bases). V was clipped by 6 bases and J by 1 base, with 10 bases between them. In germline, CDR1 is ENHRY, CDR2 SYGVKD. This CDR3 spans 13 amino acids.

This chain joins TRBV6-5 and TRBJ2-5; 9 positions agree with TRBD2. In germline, CDR1 is MNHEY, CDR2 SVGAGI. With V trimmed by 7 bases and J by 5 bases, 2 bases remained unmatched. The CDR3 loop spans 12 amino acids. CDR3 residues: CASKRGEETQYF. The CDR3 nucleotides are TGTGCCAGCAAGCGGGGGGAGGAGACCCAGTACTTC.

This clone was counted between two and nine times. At one end, the junction sequence differs from germline, possibly due to a read error. The DNA of the CDR3 is TGTTCCAGCAGCCCCCCTTTGAGGAGCTCCTACAATGAGCAGTTCTTC. This encodes CSSSPPLRSSYNEQFF. The rearrangement joins TRBV7-9 to TRBJ2-1; D uncertain. Germline CDR1 SEHNR, CDR2 FQNEAQ (reference sequence). The CDR3 has 16 residues.

The V and J genes are TRBV4-1 and TRBJ2-5, with TRBD2 matching over 10 bases. V lost 6 bases to trimming and J lost 3 bases; unmatched junction nucleotides: 7. Germline values: CDR1 MGHRA, CDR2 YSYEKL. The CDR3 totals 15 residues. CDR3 sequence: CASRRGLAGEETQYF. The DNA of the CDR3 is TGCGCCAGCAGGCGCGGGCTAGCGGGGGAAGAGACCCAGTACTTC.

The sample holds one count of this clone. This chain links TRBV5-4 with TRBJ1-6, with 7 nucleotides matching TRBD1. The length of the CDR3 is 14 residues. CDR1 is SGHNT, CDR2 YYREEE, per germline (reference sequence). V lost 4 bases to trimming and J lost 4 bases; unmatched junction nucleotides: 2. CDR3 in DNA: TGTGCCAGCAGCAGGACAGGATATAATTCACCCCTCCACTTT. Its translation is CASSRTGYNSPLHF. The whole variable domain, filled in from reference TRBV5-4 and TRBJ1-6, reads ETGVTQSPTHLIKTRGQQVTLRCSSQSGHNTVSWYQQALGQGPQFIFQYYREEENGRGNFPPRFSGLQFPNYSSELNVNALELDDSALYLCASSRTGYNSPLHFGNGTRLTVT.

The rearrangement joins TRBV4-1 to TRBJ1-2; possible D gene TRBD1, 5 bases. Germline V CDR1 and CDR2: MGHRA, YSYEKL. Trimming pared 0 bases from V and 3 bases from J, leaving 11 bases between. This CDR3 is 15 amino acids long. CDR3 nucleotide sequence: TGCGCCAGCAGCCAAGATAACAGGCCTTACTATGGCTACACCTTC. Translation gives CASSQDNRPYYGYTF.

This sequence joins TRBV6-4 and TRBJ2-5, with 9 bases identical to TRBD2. V dropped 2 bases and J dropped 2; count of bases not matched to a gene: 6. This CDR3 region has 16 residues. The V gene's germline CDR1 is MRHNA and CDR2 SNTAGT. The CDR3 is CASSDPEAGGQETQYF. The CDR3 bases are TGTGCCAGCAGTGACCCGGAGGCGGGGGGGCAAGAGACCCAGTACTTC.

This sequence joins TRBV7-2 and TRBJ1-5; 8 bases are shared with TRBD1. Germline assignment: CDR1 SGHTA and CDR2 FQGNSA. Trimming took 6 bases from V and 2 from J; bases not matched to a gene: 6. The CDR3 totals 15 residues. Here the CDR3 DNA reads TGTGCCAGCAGGTCAGGGGGCAGAGGCAATCAGCCCCAGCATTTT. This sequence encodes CASRSGGRGNQPQHF.

CDR3 residues: CASSSQGIEAFF. CDR3 DNA sequence: TGTGCCAGCAGCTCCCAGGGTATTGAAGCTTTCTTT. The chain has TRBV9 and TRBJ1-1; a possible D gene is TRBD1 (5 bases). Germline CDR1 SGDLS, CDR2 YYNGEE. The CDR3 extends over 12 amino acids. V lost 4 bases, J lost 7 bases, and 11 bases lay in between.

The chain joins TRBV5-1 to TRBJ1-1, with a weak D call TRBD1 (5 bases). CDR1 is SGHRS, CDR2 YFSETQ, per germline. Deletions cut 0 bases from V and 6 bases from J, with 18 bases between. This CDR3 has 16 amino acids. The CDR3 coding sequence is TGCGCCAGCAGCTTGGCCCCCAGTGGCAGGGCAGCTGAAGCTTTCTTT. It translates to CASSLAPSGRAAEAFF.

J is TRBJ2-7 and V is TRBV6-5; D unclear. The CDR3 spans 13 residues. The ends were cut back, 6 bases at V and 5 bases at J, with 14 bases in the middle. Germline CDR1 is MNHEY and CDR2 is SVGAGI. The CDR3 coding sequence is TGTGCCAGCAGCAAGATACGGTCCGACGAGCAGTACTTC. Translation: CASSKIRSDEQYF.

The chain is built from TRBV4-1 and TRBJ2-7; 9 positions match TRBD1. CDR1 is MGHRA and CDR2 is YSYEKL in the germline V gene. The V and J ends lost 4 bases and 5 bases, in that order; junction bases with no gene match: 15. The CDR3 totals 17 residues. The CDR3 bases are TGCGCCAGCAGCCGCCCAACGGAGGACAGGGGTTTCAACGAGCAGTACTTC. Translated: CASSRPTEDRGFNEQYF.

The CDR3 region has the DNA TGTGCCTGGCGTAGACAGGGAACTAATGAAAAACTGTTTTTT. Protein product: CAWRRQGTNEKLFF. The chain has TRBV30 and TRBJ1-4; 7 nucleotides align to TRBD1. J was trimmed by 1 base and V by 5 bases; bases with no gene match: 4. There are 14 residues in the CDR3. The V gene's germline CDR1 is GTSNPN and CDR2 SVGIG (reference sequence).

The V call is TRBV19, the J call TRBJ1-5, with 7 bases fitting TRBD1. Trimming removed 6 bases from V and 6 bases from J; junction bases left unmatched: 8. The CDR3 contains 14 residues. CDR1 is LNHDA, CDR2 SQIVND, per germline (reference sequence). CDR3 residues: CASSSVTGSQPQHF. DNA of the CDR3: TGTGCCAGTAGCTCCGTGACAGGGAGTCAGCCCCAGCATTTT.

The V gene is TRBV5-5, the J gene TRBJ1-1; TRBD1 matches at 7 bases. The junction had 4 bases not matched to a gene; V was cut back by 4 bases and J by 4 bases. The CDR3 is 13 residues long. From germline, CDR1 is SGHKS and CDR2 YYEKEE (reference sequence). The CDR3 nucleotides read TGTGCCAGCAGCCCGGGACAGCGCACTGAAGCTTTCTTT. Its protein product is CASSPGQRTEAFF.

The chain carries TRBV11-3 and TRBJ2-7; 13 bases match TRBD2. The CDR3 sequence is 15 residues long. Germline V gives CDR1 SGHNT, CDR2 YENEEA. The junction had 8 bases not matched to a gene; V was cut back by 5 bases and J by 7 bases. In nucleotides, the CDR3 is TGTGCCAGCAGCAAAGGGACTAGCGGGGTTTATGAGCAGTACTTC. Its translation: CASSKGTSGVYEQYF.

The V gene is TRBV15, the J gene TRBJ2-5; weak D call: TRBD2 (6 bases). CDR1 is LNHNV and CDR2 is YYDKDF in the germline V gene (reference sequence). The CDR3 runs 14 residues. The V and J ends lost 5 bases and 7 bases respectively, with 17 bases between them. The chain's CDR3 is CATSPGSHRGTQYF. The CDR3 coding sequence is TGTGCCACCAGCCCCGGGAGCCACCGGGGGACCCAGTACTTC.

V and J are TRBV2 and TRBJ1-5; 7 bases match TRBD1. The junction had 4 bases not matched to a gene; V was cut back by 1 base and J by 7 bases. Germline V gives CDR1 SNHLY, CDR2 FYNNEI. This CDR3 has 14 amino acids. The CDR3, as DNA: TGTGCCAGCAGTGAAGAAACAGGGGACCAGCCCCAGCATTTT. Translated: CASSEETGDQPQHF. Full variable domain (remainder filled in from reference TRBV2 and TRBJ1-5): EPEVTQTPSHQVTQMGQEVILRCVPISNHLYFYWYRQILGQKVEFLVSFYNNEISEKSEIFDDQFSVERPDGSNFTLKIRSTKLEDSAMYFCASSEETGDQPQHFGDGTRLSIL.

The chain has TRBV6-5 and TRBJ2-3, with D perhaps TRBD1 (5 bases). Trimming left V 6 bases short and J 6 bases short, with 10 bases between. CDR1 and CDR2 (germline): MNHEY, SVGAGI. This CDR3 is built from 12 residues. CDR3 coding DNA: TGTGCCAGCAGCCAATCAGGGGATACGCAGTATTTT. Protein: CASSQSGDTQYF.

The chain is built from TRBV7-6 and TRBJ2-7; TRBD1 is a possible D gene (6 bases). This CDR3 region has 14 residues. V gave up 4 bases and J gave up 6 bases, with 16 bases separating them. Germline CDR1 reads SGHVS; CDR2 reads FNYEAQ. CDR3 region: CASSSLPEDSEQYF. CDR3 DNA sequence: TGTGCCAGCAGCTCCCTCCCCGAGGACAGCGAGCAGTACTTC.

This clone has just a few counts. CDR3 DNA sequence: TGTGCCAGCAGCCAATTCCTCGAAGAGACCCAGTACTTC. It translates to CASSQFLEETQYF. This sequence joins TRBV14 and TRBJ2-5, with D unclear. This CDR3 contains 13 residues. The germline V gene encodes CDR1 SGHDN and CDR2 FVKESK. V lost 2 bases, J lost 3 bases, and 7 bases lay in between. The full variable domain, with the rest looked up from reference TRBV14 and TRBJ2-5, is EAGVTQFPSHSVIEKGQTVTLRCDPISGHDNLYWYRRVMGKEIKFLLHFVKESKQDESGMPNNRFLAERTGGTYSTLKVQPAELEDSGVYFCASSQFLEETQYFGPGTRLLVL.

This sequence joins TRBV5-4 and TRBJ2-3, with 8 bases that match TRBD2. Germline CDR1 reads SGHNT; CDR2 reads YYREEE (reference sequence). The CDR3 contains 14 residues. After removal of 4 bases from V and 6 bases from J, the junction contained 7 bases not matched to a gene. The CDR3 sequence is CASSEEVAGDTQYF. Written as DNA, the CDR3 is TGTGCCAGCAGCGAGGAGGTAGCGGGGGATACGCAGTATTTT.

This chain links TRBV11-1 with TRBJ2-3, with D possibly TRBD1 on 6 matching bases. The CDR3 sequence is 13 residues long. Germline V gene lookup returns CDR1 SGHAT and CDR2 FQDESV (reference sequence). V dropped 5 bases and J dropped 6 bases, with 12 bases sitting between them. The CDR3 sequence: CASSPRRGDTQYF. CDR3 sequence (DNA): TGTGCCAGCAGCCCTCGAAGGGGGGATACGCAGTATTTT.

This clone appeared once. An end of the junction differs from the germline gene, which may be a read error. The CDR3 reads CASSQTSSQETQYF. In DNA, the CDR3 is TGTGCTAGCAGCCAGACTAGCTCTCAAGAGACCCAGTACTTC. This sequence joins TRBV7-7 and TRBJ2-5, with 7 bases that match TRBD2. The germline V gene encodes CDR1 SSHAT and CDR2 FNYEAQ (reference sequence). The CDR3 is 14 amino acids.

The rearrangement links TRBV29-1 to TRBJ2-1; weak D call: TRBD1 (6 bases). V was cut by 6 bases and J by 1 base, with 13 bases left in between. Germline values: CDR1 SQVTM, CDR2 ANQGSEA. There are 14 residues in the CDR3. The CDR3 DNA follows: TGCAGCGTCCAAGGGACAAGGTCCTACAATGAGCAGTTCTTC. It encodes CSVQGTRSYNEQFF.

This clone occurred once. The chain is built from TRBV7-9 and TRBJ2-7, with TRBD1 identical over 10 bases. Germline trimming cut 5 bases from V and 5 bases from J; bases unmatched to any gene: 9. CDR3 size: 15 residues. Germline V lookup: CDR1 SEHNR, CDR2 FQNEAQ (reference sequence). The CDR3 DNA reads as TGTGCCAGCAGCAACCCGACAGGGACAGGGGACGAGCAGTACTTC. This codes for CASSNPTGTGDEQYF.

The chain combines TRBV19 with TRBJ2-3; 8 positions agree with TRBD2. With V trimmed by 3 bases and J by 4 bases, 3 bases remained unmatched. This CDR3 is 14 amino acids long. CDR1 is LNHDA, CDR2 SQIVND, per germline (reference sequence). The CDR3 coding sequence is TGTGCCAGTAGTATGATACTAGCGGCAGATACGCAGTATTTT. As protein: CASSMILAADTQYF. The full variable domain, its missing parts supplied by reference TRBV19 and TRBJ2-3, is DGGITQSPKYLFRKEGQNVTLSCEQNLNHDAMYWYRQDPGQGLRLIYYSQIVNDFQKGDIAEGYSVSREKKESFPLTVTSAQKNPTAFYLCASSMILAADTQYFGPGTRLTVL.

Only a few counts were recorded for this clone. The chain has TRBV2 and TRBJ2-5; 11 nucleotides line up with TRBD2. V lost 7 bases and J lost 7; bases outside the gene matches: 11. CDR1 is SNHLY and CDR2 is FYNNEI in the germline V gene. The CDR3 has 15 amino acids. The CDR3 spells CASKTTSGGRGTQYF. The CDR3 DNA reads as TGTGCCAGCAAAACTACTAGCGGGGGACGTGGGACCCAGTACTTC.